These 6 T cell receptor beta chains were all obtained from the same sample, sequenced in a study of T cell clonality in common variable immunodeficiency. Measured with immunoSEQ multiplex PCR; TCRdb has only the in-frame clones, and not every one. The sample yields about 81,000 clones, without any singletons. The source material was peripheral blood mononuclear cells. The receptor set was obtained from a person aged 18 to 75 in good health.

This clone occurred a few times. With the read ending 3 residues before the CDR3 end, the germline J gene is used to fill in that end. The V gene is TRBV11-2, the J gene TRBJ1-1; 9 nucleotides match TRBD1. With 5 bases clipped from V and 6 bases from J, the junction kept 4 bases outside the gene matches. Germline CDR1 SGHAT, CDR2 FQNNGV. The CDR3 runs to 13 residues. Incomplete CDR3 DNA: TGTGCCAGCAGCACAGGGGGCTTCGCTGAA. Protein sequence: CASSTGGFAE. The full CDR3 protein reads CASSTGGFAEAFF.

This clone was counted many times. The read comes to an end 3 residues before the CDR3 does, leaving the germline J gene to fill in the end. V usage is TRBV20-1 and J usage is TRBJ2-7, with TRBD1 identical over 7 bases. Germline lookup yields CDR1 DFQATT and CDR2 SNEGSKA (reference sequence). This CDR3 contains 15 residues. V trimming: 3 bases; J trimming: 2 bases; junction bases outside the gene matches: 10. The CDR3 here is CSARPPRDSPYEQYF. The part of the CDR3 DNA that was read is TGCAGTGCTAGGCCACCCAGGGACAGCCCCTACGAG.

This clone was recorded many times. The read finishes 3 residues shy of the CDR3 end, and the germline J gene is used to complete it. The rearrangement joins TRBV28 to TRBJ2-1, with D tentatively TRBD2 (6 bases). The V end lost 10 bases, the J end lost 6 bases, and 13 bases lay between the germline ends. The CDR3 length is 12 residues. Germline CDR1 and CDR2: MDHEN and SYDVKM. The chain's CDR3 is CAIWRAGNEQFF. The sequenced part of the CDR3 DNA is TGTGCCATCTGGAGGGCCGGCAATGAG.

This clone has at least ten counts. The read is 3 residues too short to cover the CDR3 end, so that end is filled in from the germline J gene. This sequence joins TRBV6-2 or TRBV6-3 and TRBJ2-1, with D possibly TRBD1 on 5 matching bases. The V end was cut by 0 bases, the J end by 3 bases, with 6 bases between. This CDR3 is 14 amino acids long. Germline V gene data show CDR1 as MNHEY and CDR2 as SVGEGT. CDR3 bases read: TGTGCCAGCAGTTACTCACAGGTCTACAATGAG. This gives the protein CASSYSQVYNE. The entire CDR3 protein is CASSYSQVYNEQFF.

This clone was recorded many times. This CDR3 reads CASSLRLAGHTDTQYF. The part of the CDR3 DNA that was read is TGCGCCAGCAGCTTACGGCTAGCGGGGCACACAGATACG. The genes are TRBV5-1 and TRBJ2-3; 9 nucleotides align to TRBD2. The read finishes 3 residues shy of the CDR3 end, and the germline J gene is used to complete it. Trimming cost V 2 bases and J 2 bases; bases outside gene matches: 6. Germline V gives CDR1 SGHRS, CDR2 YFSETQ. This CDR3 is 16 amino acids long.

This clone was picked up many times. CDR3 DNA (partial): TGTGCCAGCAGTATGGGACAGGGAAACACTGAA. Protein product: CASSMGQGNTE. The full CDR3 is CASSMGQGNTEAFF. The chain combines TRBV5-6 with TRBJ1-1, with TRBD1 matching over 9 bases. The sequenced fragment ends 3 residues before the CDR3 boundary, so the rest is inferred from the germline J gene. Germline CDR1 reads SGHDT; CDR2 reads YYEEEE. The CDR3 covers 14 residues. J was trimmed by 2 bases and V by 5 bases; bases with no gene match: 4.